The clone carrying this TCR beta chain is a singleton in its sample. The antigen is undetermined. Germline CDR1 MNHNY, CDR2 SVGAGI (reference sequence). There are 14 residues in the CDR3. J lost 1 base, V lost 2 bases, and 2 bases had no gene match. This sample is drawn from a study of shared clonotypes between healthy human individuals. Study-level points and caveats: Sequencing of the sorted subsets was shown by rarefaction to be incomplete despite large depth.

Sequencing was performed with immunoSEQ multiplex PCR; in TCRdb, only in-frame clones are kept and a portion is missing. The sample contains about 380,000 clones, 90% to 98% of which appear only once. CD8 memory merged CD45RO+ with CCR7-negative CD45RA+ TemRA cells. V usage is TRBV6-6 and J usage is TRBJ2-7, with 7 bases that match TRBD1. This TCR came from a man aged 25-45 years in good health. The sequenced sample consisted of memory CD8+ T cells sorted from blood. Stated subset: CD45RO+ cells pooled with CCR7-negative TemRA cells. The CDR3 nucleotides read TGTGCCAGCAGTTACGTGGGACAGTCCTACGAGCAGTACTTC. Translated, it gives CASSYVGQSYEQYF.